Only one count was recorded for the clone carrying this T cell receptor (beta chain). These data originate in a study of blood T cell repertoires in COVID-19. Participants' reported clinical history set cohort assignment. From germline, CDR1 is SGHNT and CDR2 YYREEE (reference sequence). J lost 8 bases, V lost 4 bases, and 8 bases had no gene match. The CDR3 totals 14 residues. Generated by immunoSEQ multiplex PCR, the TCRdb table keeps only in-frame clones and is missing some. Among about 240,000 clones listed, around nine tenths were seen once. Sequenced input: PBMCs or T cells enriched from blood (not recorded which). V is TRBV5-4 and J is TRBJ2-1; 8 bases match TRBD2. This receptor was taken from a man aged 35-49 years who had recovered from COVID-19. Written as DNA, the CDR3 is TGTGCCAGCAGCCCTGTCTCGGGACTAGATGAGCAGTTCTTC. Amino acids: CASSPVSGLDEQFF.